This is a list of T cell receptor beta chains from one sample in a study of T cells in Graves' hyperthyroidism and ophthalmopathy. A single record per CDR3 protein comes from TCRdb applying MiXCR to the multiplex PCR reads. The table includes 640,000 or so distinct CDR3 sequences, around 14% detected once. Sequencing input: blood. Receptors originate from a woman between 18 and 29 years old with Graves' ophthalmopathy. Each CDR3 is given with its conserved first and last residue. Fields, in order: V gene, J gene, D gene, clone size, CDR3 DNA, CDR3 protein. D genes are given only for firm matches. A clone size is listed for some rows: how often the clone was seen (once, few, many), or a class if it is expanded.

v_call: TRBV5-6
j_call: TRBJ2-2
d_call: .
clone_size: many
cdr3_nt: TGTGCCAGCAGCTTGGGTATTAGCGCATCGAACACCGGGGAGCTGTTTTTT
cdr3_aa: CASSLGISASNTGELFF

v_call: TRBV28
j_call: TRBJ2-7
d_call: .
clone_size: many
cdr3_nt: TGTGCCAGCACGCACGACACCCTCTACGAGCAGTACTTC
cdr3_aa: CASTHDTLYEQYF

v_call: TRBV28
j_call: TRBJ1-2
d_call: .
clone_size: many
cdr3_nt: TGTGCCACCACGAGTGTGGGGGGAGATCGCGGCTACACCTTC
cdr3_aa: CATTSVGGDRGYTF

v_call: TRBV28
j_call: TRBJ1-5
d_call: .
clone_size: many
cdr3_nt: TGTGCCAGCAGTTACCCAACAGGTAGAGGGGACAATCAGCCCCAGCATTTT
cdr3_aa: CASSYPTGRGDNQPQHF

v_call: TRBV13
j_call: TRBJ2-7
d_call: TRBD1
clone_size: many
cdr3_nt: TGTGCCAGCAGCTTCGCCGACAGGGGATACGAGCAGTACTTC
cdr3_aa: CASSFADRGYEQYF

v_call: TRBV4-1
j_call: TRBJ1-6
d_call: .
clone_size: many
cdr3_nt: TGCGCCAGCAGCCAAGATCGTCGGGAGCAGTCACCCCTCCACTTT
cdr3_aa: CASSQDRREQSPLHF

v_call: TRBV19
j_call: TRBJ1-5
d_call: .
clone_size: .
cdr3_nt: TGTGCCAGTAGTATCGGGGGGCATAGCAATCAGCCCCAGCATTTT
cdr3_aa: CASSIGGHSNQPQHF

v_call: TRBV27
j_call: TRBJ1-5
d_call: .
clone_size: many
cdr3_nt: TGTGCCAGCAGTTTAGAAGGGTTCGGGCAGCCCCAGCATTTT
cdr3_aa: CASSLEGFGQPQHF

v_call: TRBV10-3
j_call: TRBJ2-1
d_call: TRBD2
clone_size: many
cdr3_nt: TGTGCCATCAAGGGGAATAGCGGGAGGTCGTTCAATGAGCAGTTCTTC
cdr3_aa: CAIKGNSGRSFNEQFF

v_call: TRBV4-3
j_call: TRBJ2-4
d_call: .
clone_size: .
cdr3_nt: TGCGCCAGCAGCGCCGGGCCTCTAGCCAAAAACATTCAGTACTTC
cdr3_aa: CASSAGPLAKNIQYF

v_call: TRBV11-3
j_call: TRBJ2-2
d_call: TRBD2
clone_size: few
cdr3_nt: TGTGCCAGCAGCTCTAGCGGGAGGAAGGCCGGGGAGCTGTTTTTT
cdr3_aa: CASSSSGRKAGELFF

v_call: TRBV30
j_call: TRBJ2-3
d_call: .
clone_size: .
cdr3_nt: TGTGCCTGGAGTGTAATAGATTACCGGTCTGTTGCAGATACGCAGTATTTT
cdr3_aa: CAWSVIDYRSVADTQYF

v_call: TRBV14
j_call: TRBJ2-5
d_call: TRBD2
clone_size: many
cdr3_nt: TGTGCCAGCAGCCTCCCCCCTAGCGGGAAACAAGAGACCCAGTACTTC
cdr3_aa: CASSLPPSGKQETQYF

v_call: TRBV7-3
j_call: TRBJ2-1
d_call: TRBD2
clone_size: many
cdr3_nt: TGTGCCAGCAGCGACGAGGTAGCGGGAAGGGGAGAGACGCACAATGAGCAGTTCTTC
cdr3_aa: CASSDEVAGRGETHNEQFF

v_call: TRBV6-4
j_call: TRBJ2-2
d_call: .
clone_size: few
cdr3_nt: TGTGCCAGCAGTCCTCGGAGATTCGGGGGACTGAACACCGGGGAGCTGTTTTTT
cdr3_aa: CASSPRRFGGLNTGELFF

v_call: TRBV6-9
j_call: TRBJ1-1
d_call: .
clone_size: .
cdr3_nt: TGTGCCAGCAGTTCTCAGGGCTCTGAAGCTTTCTTT
cdr3_aa: CASSSQGSEAFF

v_call: TRBV10-3
j_call: TRBJ2-7
d_call: .
clone_size: many
cdr3_nt: TGTGCCAGCCAACAGGGCGGATCCTACGAGCAGTACTTC
cdr3_aa: CASQQGGSYEQYF

v_call: TRBV24-1
j_call: TRBJ2-3
d_call: TRBD2
clone_size: many
cdr3_nt: TGTGCCACCAGTGACCGTATACTAGCGGGAGCCTCCACAGATACGCAGTATTTT
cdr3_aa: CATSDRILAGASTDTQYF

v_call: TRBV20-1
j_call: TRBJ1-5
d_call: .
clone_size: many
cdr3_nt: TGCAGTGCTGTCCCCCTGGGACCGCGGAATCAGCCCCAGCATTTT
cdr3_aa: CSAVPLGPRNQPQHF

v_call: TRBV20-1
j_call: TRBJ1-1
d_call: .
clone_size: .
cdr3_nt: TGCAGTGCTAGAACCCTGCGGGGGGCTGAAGCTTTCTTT
cdr3_aa: CSARTLRGAEAFF

v_call: TRBV5-4
j_call: TRBJ2-1
d_call: .
clone_size: .
cdr3_nt: TGTGCCAGCAGCTCCGCCCCCGCGGGCTATGAGCAGTTCTTC
cdr3_aa: CASSSAPAGYEQFF

v_call: TRBV7-8
j_call: TRBJ1-6
d_call: TRBD1
clone_size: .
cdr3_nt: TGTGCCAGCAGCTCCGCGGGGACAGGGAATTCACCCCTCCACTTT
cdr3_aa: CASSSAGTGNSPLHF

v_call: TRBV2
j_call: TRBJ1-2
d_call: .
clone_size: many
cdr3_nt: TGTGCCAGCAGTGATGGCGGGCAGTATGGCTACACCTTC
cdr3_aa: CASSDGGQYGYTF

v_call: TRBV3-1
j_call: TRBJ1-2
d_call: .
clone_size: many
cdr3_nt: TGTGCCAGCAGCCAAGGGCGGGGTGGCCATGGCTACACCTTC
cdr3_aa: CASSQGRGGHGYTF

v_call: TRBV11-3
j_call: TRBJ2-2
d_call: .
clone_size: .
cdr3_nt: TGTGCCAGCAGCCCACACCTCTGGGGGGGGGACACCTGGGAGCTGTTTTTT
cdr3_aa: CASSPHLWGGDTWELFF

v_call: TRBV19
j_call: TRBJ2-2
d_call: .
clone_size: few
cdr3_nt: TGTGCCAGTAGTTCCGTTACCTCAACTAGACCGCCCGGGGAGCTGTTTTTT
cdr3_aa: CASSSVTSTRPPGELFF

v_call: TRBV19
j_call: TRBJ2-5
d_call: .
clone_size: .
cdr3_nt: TGTGCCAGTAGTATAAGGAGGGGAGGAGAGACCCAGTACTTC
cdr3_aa: CASSIRRGGETQYF

v_call: TRBV30
j_call: TRBJ2-7
d_call: .
clone_size: few
cdr3_nt: TGTGCCTGGAGTGGGGGGAGCCGATCCTACGAGCAGTACTTC
cdr3_aa: CAWSGGSRSYEQYF

v_call: TRBV7-6
j_call: TRBJ2-1
d_call: TRBD2
clone_size: many
cdr3_nt: TGTGCCAGCAGCTTAGCAGGGACTAGCGGGAGGGAGAGGTCCTACAATGAGCAGTTCTTC
cdr3_aa: CASSLAGTSGRERSYNEQFF

v_call: TRBV10-3
j_call: TRBJ2-7
d_call: TRBD1
clone_size: many
cdr3_nt: TGTGCCATCAGTGGGCCGACAGGGCGGTTGGAAGAGCAGTACTTC
cdr3_aa: CAISGPTGRLEEQYF

v_call: TRBV20-1
j_call: TRBJ2-2
d_call: .
clone_size: many
cdr3_nt: TGCAGTGCTAGCAAGGTGGTCACCGGGGAGCTGTTTTTT
cdr3_aa: CSASKVVTGELFF

v_call: TRBV3-1
j_call: TRBJ1-6
d_call: .
clone_size: few
cdr3_nt: TGTGCCAGCAGCCAAGTGAGGTCCTATAATTCACCCCTCCACTTT
cdr3_aa: CASSQVRSYNSPLHF

v_call: TRBV20-1
j_call: TRBJ1-5
d_call: .
clone_size: .
cdr3_nt: TGCAGTGCTAGAGATTGGGGACTTAGCAATCAGCCCCAGCATTTT
cdr3_aa: CSARDWGLSNQPQHF

v_call: TRBV7-3
j_call: TRBJ2-1
d_call: .
clone_size: many
cdr3_nt: TGTGCCAGCAGCGCATTAACTAGTGCTGAGCAGTTCTTC
cdr3_aa: CASSALTSAEQFF

v_call: TRBV30
j_call: TRBJ2-7
d_call: .
clone_size: many
cdr3_nt: TGTGCCTGGAGTTCAGCTTACGAGCAGTACTTC
cdr3_aa: CAWSSAYEQYF

v_call: TRBV20-1
j_call: TRBJ2-1
d_call: .
clone_size: many
cdr3_nt: TGCAGTGCTAGAGATCGGGCAACAAGGAATGAGCAGTTCTTC
cdr3_aa: CSARDRATRNEQFF

v_call: TRBV30
j_call: TRBJ1-2
d_call: .
clone_size: many
cdr3_nt: TGTGCCTGGACCCCGGAGGCACAGACGTATGGCTACACCTTC
cdr3_aa: CAWTPEAQTYGYTF

v_call: TRBV7-9
j_call: TRBJ1-2
d_call: .
clone_size: .
cdr3_nt: TGTGCCAGCAGCTTTGGTGGGCCAGCTAACTATGGCTACACCTTC
cdr3_aa: CASSFGGPANYGYTF

v_call: TRBV27
j_call: TRBJ2-7
d_call: TRBD1
clone_size: many
cdr3_nt: TGTGCCAGTTCGACAGGGATCGAGCAGTACTTC
cdr3_aa: CASSTGIEQYF

v_call: TRBV10-3
j_call: TRBJ2-7
d_call: .
clone_size: few
cdr3_nt: TGTGCCATCAGCCCCCTCCCCGAGTACGAGCAGTACTTC
cdr3_aa: CAISPLPEYEQYF

v_call: TRBV7-2
j_call: TRBJ2-6
d_call: .
clone_size: many
cdr3_nt: TGTGCCAGCAGCTTAGTAGGACAGCCCTCTGGGGCCAACGTCCTGACTTTC
cdr3_aa: CASSLVGQPSGANVLTF

v_call: TRBV5-1
j_call: TRBJ1-2
d_call: .
clone_size: many
cdr3_nt: TGCGCCAGCAGCCTAGGGTATTCTGGCTACACCTTC
cdr3_aa: CASSLGYSGYTF

v_call: TRBV15
j_call: TRBJ2-7
d_call: .
clone_size: few
cdr3_nt: TGTGCCACCAGCAGAGATTACGAGGGGATGGGTGAGCAGTACTTC
cdr3_aa: CATSRDYEGMGEQYF

v_call: TRBV7-9
j_call: TRBJ1-3
d_call: .
clone_size: .
cdr3_nt: TGTGCCAGCAGCTTGGTAGGCTTATACTCTGGAAACACCATATATTTT
cdr3_aa: CASSLVGLYSGNTIYF

v_call: TRBV3-1
j_call: TRBJ2-7
d_call: .
clone_size: many
cdr3_nt: TGTGCCAGCAGCCAATCTTTCGGGAGTCTGGACGAGCAGTACTTC
cdr3_aa: CASSQSFGSLDEQYF

v_call: TRBV7-9
j_call: TRBJ2-2
d_call: TRBD2
clone_size: many
cdr3_nt: TGTGCCAGCAGCCCGACTAGCGGGAGGGCCGCGAACACCGGGGAGCTGTTTTTT
cdr3_aa: CASSPTSGRAANTGELFF

v_call: TRBV6-1
j_call: TRBJ2-7
d_call: .
clone_size: many
cdr3_nt: TGTGCCAGCAGTTACTCAGGCCCAGTTTTAGGGGCCCCCTACGAGCAGTACTTC
cdr3_aa: CASSYSGPVLGAPYEQYF

v_call: TRBV2
j_call: TRBJ2-7
d_call: .
clone_size: .
cdr3_nt: TGTGCCAGCAGTGAAGAGGGAACAGGGACCTACGAGCAGTACTTC
cdr3_aa: CASSEEGTGTYEQYF

v_call: TRBV10-3
j_call: TRBJ2-7
d_call: TRBD1
clone_size: many
cdr3_nt: TGTGCCATCAGTGGACGACAGGGCAGCCCAGCGAGTACGTACGAGCAGTACTTC
cdr3_aa: CAISGRQGSPASTYEQYF

v_call: TRBV29-1
j_call: TRBJ1-4
d_call: .
clone_size: few
cdr3_nt: TGCAGCGTTGTGGGGCAGGGAGGGGAAAAACTGTTTTTT
cdr3_aa: CSVVGQGGEKLFF

v_call: TRBV12-5
j_call: TRBJ1-1
d_call: TRBD1
clone_size: .
cdr3_nt: TGTGCTAGTGGCCGCGGCAGGGGGGTTGAAGCTTTCTTT
cdr3_aa: CASGRGRGVEAFF

v_call: TRBV6-1
j_call: TRBJ1-1
d_call: .
clone_size: .
cdr3_nt: TGTGCCAGCAATGACGGACAGTTCAACACTGAAGCTTTCTTT
cdr3_aa: CASNDGQFNTEAFF

v_call: TRBV30
j_call: TRBJ1-5
d_call: TRBD1
clone_size: .
cdr3_nt: TGTGCCTGGAGTGTTGCACAGGGGGATCAGCCCCAGCATTTT
cdr3_aa: CAWSVAQGDQPQHF

v_call: TRBV25-1
j_call: TRBJ2-5
d_call: .
clone_size: .
cdr3_nt: TGTGCCAGCAGTGGCCAAACAGAGACCCAGTACTTC
cdr3_aa: CASSGQTETQYF

v_call: TRBV6-2/TRBV6-3
j_call: TRBJ1-4
d_call: .
clone_size: .
cdr3_nt: TGTGCCAGCAGCCTCGGTATCACTAATGAAAAACTGTTTTTT
cdr3_aa: CASSLGITNEKLFF

v_call: TRBV19
j_call: TRBJ1-1
d_call: .
clone_size: .
cdr3_nt: TGTGCCAGTAGTATCTTTTTTCCTTCGGGAGAAAAGGGCCCGATGTACACTGAAGCTTTCTTT
cdr3_aa: CASSIFFPSGEKGPMYTEAFF

v_call: TRBV10-3
j_call: TRBJ2-1
d_call: .
clone_size: .
cdr3_nt: TGTGCCATCAGTGGAGCCGACAATGAGCAGTTCTTC
cdr3_aa: CAISGADNEQFF

v_call: TRBV20-1
j_call: TRBJ2-3
d_call: TRBD1
clone_size: many
cdr3_nt: TGCAGTGTTATATGCCGCCGGGACAGACCTAGCACAGATACGCAGTATTTT
cdr3_aa: CSVICRRDRPSTDTQYF

v_call: TRBV20-1
j_call: TRBJ2-7
d_call: .
clone_size: many
cdr3_nt: TGCAGTGCTAGACAGGTGTCGGAGCAGTACTTC
cdr3_aa: CSARQVSEQYF